This TCR beta chain was captured in a study of blood T cell repertoires in COVID-19 (dated by TCRdb to the early 2020s). At the level of the whole study: Collaborator samples came from the United States, Italy and Spain and covered acute and convalescent phases of COVID-19. The prospective study material was composed of cDNA or gDNA derived from T cells, B-cell-depleted T cells, or PBMCs. Deeply sampled blood TCRbeta repertoires from subjects exposed to, actively infected with, or recovered from COVID-19 were included in the dataset. The repertoires were released in a freely available public database meant as a resource for research on the immune response to SARS-CoV-2. Samples came from the ongoing ImmuneRACE study (first 160 participants) plus 1,254 subjects from 6 global collaborators. A de-identified subject ID, COVID-19 status, age in years and sex were almost always included in the sample metadata. Where available, HLA class I and class II types were taken from metadata supplied by the sample provider and were not determined by assay-based typing. Study-wide conclusions, independent of this receptor: How much clinical and demographic metadata was included differed by source and by participant, and the metadata was provided uncurated.

Concerning this clone itself: Its antigen remains undetermined. No per-base quality is available; no much larger clone lies one base away.

V is reduced by 9 bases and J by 4 bases, leaving a spacing of 21 bases between them. CDR1 and CDR2 are drawn from the germline V gene: SGHTA, FQGNSA. The CDR3 measures 15 amino acids from cysteine to phenylalanine. CDR3 DNA is the only sequence kept; it has 45 bases, read in frame from the first base. TCRbeta CDR3 regions were amplified from genomic DNA using the immunoSEQ Assay, a bias-controlled multiplex PCR. The published analysis was carried out like this. The number of nucleated cells in each sample was estimated by amplification of reference gene primers within the assay. To quantify the absolute abundance of each unique TCRbeta CDR3 rearrangement, sequence reads were collapsed and filtered. For each sample, productive Simpson clonality was calculated as the square root of Simpson's diversity index across productive rearrangements. TCRdb took over this immuneACCESS table, retaining in-frame rearrangements with V and J assigned. Such tables are incomplete; in checked studies, under half of the missing clones stem from an unresolved V gene, and the remainder is unexplained. The V and J calls and the clone size are those of that table, but D and trimming were determined from the DNA. This sample is represented by about 200,000 clones; 70% to 90% of them were singletons. The ten largest clones represent roughly a tenth of the sample.

At one collaborating source in Seattle, patients were enrolled during active infection and were followed longitudinally through the course of disease. Collaborating institutions collected whole blood in K2EDTA tubes following their own protocols. For TCRbeta analysis, collaborators shipped samples in one of three forms: frozen whole blood, isolated PBMCs, or DNA extracted from either of those sample types. Sample: peripheral blood. The sequence was obtained from a woman aged 45-60 years with COVID-19, enrolled during active disease. Here the chain combines TRBV7-2 and TRBJ1-1, and perhaps TRBD1 as D gene, on 5 matching bases. The CDR3 is CASSNTGSGVTEAFF. The DNA is as follows: TGTGCCAGTTCAAACACGGGGTCGGGGGTCACTGAAGCTTTCTTT.